Each of the 21 T cell receptor beta chains below was sequenced from the same sample in a study of shared clonotypes between healthy human individuals. Profiling relied on immunoSEQ multiplex PCR, and the TCRdb table lists in-frame clones only, not all of them. Among about 2.3 million clones listed, 90% to 95% were seen once. The sequenced sample consisted of naive CD4+ T cells from PBMCs. Subset described: CD45RA+ positively selected. The receptors derive from a young man in good health. Some clones in this sample may be carry-over from other donors' samples.

The chain couples TRBV6-1 to TRBJ2-7, with 7 nucleotides matching TRBD2. The length of the CDR3 is 14 residues. Unmatched junction bases numbered 5, after V lost 4 bases and J lost 2 bases. Germline V gene sequence: CDR1 MNHNS, CDR2 SASEGT. Here the CDR3 DNA reads TGTGCCAGCAGTGGCTGGCGGGAGACCTACGAGCAGTACTTC. Protein product: CASSGWRETYEQYF.

The chain links TRBV28 to TRBJ1-2, with 10 nucleotides matching TRBD1. The length of the CDR3 is 13 residues. J lost 7 bases, V lost 7 bases, and 6 bases had no gene match. Germline assignment: CDR1 MDHEN and CDR2 SYDVKM. The CDR3 bases are TGTGCCAGCACTCGGACAGGGGGGGTTGGCTACACCTTC. This gives the protein CASTRTGGVGYTF.

This chain connects TRBV30 to TRBJ1-6; D may be TRBD1 (6 bases). CDR3 length equals 13 residues. Germline assignment: CDR1 GTSNPN and CDR2 SVGIG (reference sequence). CDR3 region: CAYTGGWNSPLHF. The CDR3 DNA reads as TGTGCTTACACGGGGGGCTGGAATTCACCCCTCCACTTT.

This chain joins TRBV29-1 and TRBJ2-3; 9 nucleotides align to TRBD1. Germline CDR1 reads SQVTM; CDR2 reads ANQGSEA. V lost 4 bases and J lost 2; bases outside the gene matches: 1. The CDR3 sequence is 13 residues long. CDR3 sequence (DNA): TGCAGCGTTGGGGACAGGGACACAGATACGCAGTATTTT. This translates into CSVGDRDTDTQYF.

The chain employs TRBV4-3 and TRBJ2-7, with D possibly being TRBD2 (6 bases). Germline V gives CDR1 LGHNA, CDR2 YSLEER. V lost 1 base to trimming and J lost 1 base, with 8 bases between them. There are 14 residues in the CDR3. The CDR3 sequence: CASSQVGGSYEQYF. The CDR3 region has the DNA TGCGCCAGCAGCCAAGTTGGGGGGTCCTACGAGCAGTACTTC.

As regards this clone: This sample includes further DNA sequences coding for the same CDR3. This chain uses TRBV5-1 with TRBJ1-2; 9 bases agree with TRBD1. Germline loops: CDR1 SGHRS, CDR2 YFSETQ. This CDR3 spans 13 amino acids. The V and J ends lost 0 bases and 8 bases, in that order; junction bases with no gene match: 2. The CDR3 sequence: CASSLGQGDGYTF. DNA for the CDR3: TGCGCCAGCAGCTTGGGACAGGGGGACGGCTACACCTTC. Full variable domain (remainder filled in from reference TRBV5-1 and TRBJ1-2): KAGVTQTPRYLIKTRGQQVTLSCSPISGHRSVSWYQQTPGQGLQFLFEYFSETQRNKGNFPGRFSGRQFSNSRSEMNVSTLELGDSALYLCASSLGQGDGYTFGSGTRLTVV.

This CDR3 is CASSFTGGKNEQFF. Here the CDR3 DNA reads TGTGCCAGCAGCTTCACGGGAGGGAAGAATGAGCAGTTCTTC. The rearrangement links TRBV5-4 to TRBJ2-1; 8 bases are a match to TRBD2. J was trimmed by 7 bases and V by 2 bases; bases with no gene match: 5. This CDR3 is built from 14 residues. Per the germline V gene, CDR1 is SGHNT and CDR2 is YYREEE (reference sequence).

The chain uses TRBV7-9 and TRBJ2-7, with D possibly being TRBD1 (5 bases). Germline values: CDR1 SEHNR, CDR2 FQNEAQ (reference sequence). The CDR3 contains 14 residues. V lost 1 base to trimming and J lost 5 bases, with 12 bases between them. This chain's CDR3 is CASSLGGSRNEQYF. In nucleotides, the CDR3 is TGTGCCAGCAGCTTAGGGGGCAGCCGCAACGAGCAGTACTTC.

The rearrangement uses TRBV28 and TRBJ1-2, with a possible D match to TRBD1 (6 bases). The CDR3 runs to 14 residues. Germline lookup yields CDR1 MDHEN and CDR2 SYDVKM. The ends were cut back, 2 bases at V and 5 bases at J, with 12 bases in the middle. The CDR3 loop is CASSLARGIYGYTF. The CDR3, as DNA: TGTGCCAGCAGTTTAGCCAGGGGCATTTATGGCTACACCTTC.

The chain combines TRBV4-2 with TRBJ1-2; no reliable D call. The germline gives CDR1 LGHNA, CDR2 YNFKEQ. The CDR3 extends over 13 amino acids. Between the trimmed V and J ends, which lost 4 bases and 6 bases, there was a span of 12 bases. CDR3 amino acids: CASSRDASDGYTF. The CDR3 DNA reads as TGTGCCAGCAGCCGAGACGCATCGGATGGCTACACCTTC.

DNA for the CDR3: TGTGCCAGCAGCGCAGGACGGACTAATGAAAAACTGTTTTTT. Translated, it gives CASSAGRTNEKLFF. The chain employs TRBV11-2 and TRBJ1-4, with D unclear. V was clipped by 5 bases and J by 2 bases, with 9 bases between them. The germline V gene encodes CDR1 SGHAT and CDR2 FQNNGV. This CDR3 is 14 amino acids long.

The V and J genes are TRBV18 and TRBJ1-1; D is unresolved. In germline, CDR1 is KGHSH, CDR2 LQKENI. This CDR3 has 13 amino acids. Trimming took off 2 bases at V and 6 bases at J, with 10 bases between the two ends. In DNA, the CDR3 is TGTGCCAGCTCACCAGTCGAAACCGCTGAAGCTTTCTTT. Protein: CASSPVETAEAFF. The whole variable domain, filled in from reference TRBV18 and TRBJ1-1, reads NAGVMQNPRHLVRRRGQEARLRCSPMKGHSHVYWYRQLPEEGLKFMVYLQKENIIDESGMPKERFSAEFPKEGPSILRIQQVVRGDSAAYFCASSPVETAEAFFGQGTRLTVV.

V usage is TRBV5-4 and J usage is TRBJ2-2; D unclear. The germline V gene encodes CDR1 SGHNT and CDR2 YYREEE (reference sequence). Trimming shortened V by 5 bases and J by 1 base, and 15 bases separated the two germline ends. The CDR3 has 16 residues. The CDR3, as DNA: TGTGCCAGCAGTCGCCCCAGGACGGGGAACACCGGGGAGCTGTTTTTT. This gives the protein CASSRPRTGNTGELFF.

The CDR3 DNA reads TGCGCCAGCAGCCCAATGGGACAGGCCTCTGGAAACACCATATATTTT. This translates into CASSPMGQASGNTIYF. V and J are TRBV5-1 and TRBJ1-3; 8 bases fit TRBD1. The V gene end was trimmed by 4 bases and the J gene end by 0 bases; junction bases not matched to a gene: 6. CDR3 length: 16 amino acids. Germline CDR1 SGHRS, CDR2 YFSETQ.

The chain couples TRBV5-4 to TRBJ2-1; D is perhaps TRBD1 or TRBD2 (5 bases each). The CDR3 length is 12 residues. V shed 4 bases and J shed 9 bases, with 11 bases lying between them. Germline V gene data show CDR1 as SGHNT and CDR2 as YYREEE (reference sequence). CDR3 amino acids: CASSPGASEQFF. CDR3 coding DNA: TGTGCCAGCAGCCCCGGGGCCAGTGAGCAGTTCTTC. Filled out from reference TRBV5-4 and TRBJ2-1, the complete variable domain reads ETGVTQSPTHLIKTRGQQVTLRCSSQSGHNTVSWYQQALGQGPQFIFQYYREEENGRGNFPPRFSGLQFPNYSSELNVNALELDDSALYLCASSPGASEQFFGPGTRLTVL.

CDR3 residues: CASSLLPGQGREKLFF. The DNA for the CDR3 is TGTGCCAGCAGCTTATTACCGGGACAGGGAAGGGAAAAACTGTTTTTT. The chain links TRBV6-6 to TRBJ1-4; 9 bases match TRBD1. In germline, CDR1 is MNHNY, CDR2 SVGAGI (reference sequence). The CDR3 has 16 amino acids. Trimming cost V 6 bases and J 8 bases; bases outside gene matches: 13.

V usage is TRBV7-3 and J usage is TRBJ2-5, with 7 positions matching TRBD1. Germline V gives CDR1 SGHTA, CDR2 FQGTGA. After removal of 5 bases from V and 2 bases from J, the junction contained 8 bases not matched to a gene. This CDR3 comprises 15 residues. In DNA, the CDR3 is TGTGCCAGCAGCCAGTTACCGGGACAGCAAGAGACCCAGTACTTC. Protein: CASSQLPGQQETQYF.

The J gene is TRBJ2-3, the V gene TRBV29-1; TRBD1 might be the D (6 bases). V lost 1 base to trimming and J lost 0 bases, with 8 bases between them. Germline values: CDR1 SQVTM, CDR2 ANQGSEA. This CDR3 contains 14 residues. The CDR3 region is CSVEGTVSTDTQYF. In DNA, the CDR3 is TGCAGCGTTGAAGGGACAGTCAGCACAGATACGCAGTATTTT.

The chain combines TRBV10-3 with TRBJ1-2, with D hard to call. The V and J ends lost 7 bases and 1 base respectively, with 13 bases between them. The germline V gene has CDR1 ENHRY and CDR2 SYGVKD. The CDR3 spans 14 residues. The DNA of the CDR3 is TGTGCCATCACTATAAGGACGGATAACTATGGCTACACCTTC. It is translated as CAITIRTDNYGYTF.

V and J are TRBV10-2 and TRBJ1-5, with D possibly being TRBD1 (5 bases). This CDR3 spans 13 amino acids. V was clipped by 3 bases and J by 9 bases, with 12 bases between them. Per germline, CDR1 WSHSY and CDR2 SAAADI. The CDR3 sequence: CASSDFAGLPQHF. The CDR3 region has the DNA TGCGCCAGCAGTGACTTCGCGGGGCTGCCCCAGCATTTT.

J is TRBJ2-3 and V is TRBV5-4; 10 nucleotides match TRBD2. Per the germline V gene, CDR1 is SGHNT and CDR2 is YYREEE (reference sequence). The V and J ends lost 0 bases and 4 bases, in that order; junction bases with no gene match: 5. The length of the CDR3 is 16 residues. CDR3 nucleotide sequence: TGTGCCAGCAGCTTGGGGCTAGCGGGAGCCTCAGATACGCAGTATTTT. The encoded protein is CASSLGLAGASDTQYF.